Following are 18 T cell receptor beta chains from one sample sequenced in a study of blood T cell repertoires in COVID-19. Profiling relied on immunoSEQ multiplex PCR, and the TCRdb table lists in-frame clones only, not all of them. The sample has some 220,000 clones; over 75% are singletons. Sequences were obtained from peripheral blood. These receptors were taken from a man aged 45-65 years with COVID-19, enrolled during active disease.

J is TRBJ1-2 and V is TRBV6-1; D not certain. Germline lookup yields CDR1 MNHNS and CDR2 SASEGT. This CDR3 spans 12 amino acids. V lost 3 bases, J lost 4 bases, and 6 bases lay in between. The CDR3 region is CASSDNTYGYTF. The CDR3, as DNA: TGTGCCAGCAGTGATAACACCTATGGCTACACCTTC.

The chain recombines TRBV5-1 with TRBJ1-1; no reliable D call. The CDR3 consists of 14 residues. CDR1 and CDR2 (germline): SGHRS, YFSETQ. The V end lost 1 base, the J end lost 1 base, and 8 bases lay between the germline ends. The DNA of the CDR3 is TGCGCCAGCAGCTTGAGTACTCCGAACACTGAAGCTTTCTTT. Protein product: CASSLSTPNTEAFF.

This chain joins TRBV4-3 and TRBJ2-1; TRBD2 is a possible D gene (5 bases). This CDR3 region has 15 residues. Germline loops: CDR1 LGHNA, CDR2 YSLEER. V shed 1 base and J shed 7 bases, with 14 bases lying between them. In nucleotides, the CDR3 is TGCGCCAGCAGCCAAGGGACTCAGATTACAAATGAGCAGTTCTTC. This codes for CASSQGTQITNEQFF.

This sequence joins TRBV7-9 and TRBJ1-2; unclear D gene. V lost 1 base and J 4 bases, leaving 13 bases between the germline ends. The germline V gene has CDR1 SEHNR and CDR2 FQNEAQ (reference sequence). The CDR3 has 15 residues. The CDR3 loop is CASSLGTEEGYGYTF. In DNA form, the CDR3 reads TGTGCCAGCAGCTTAGGGACGGAGGAGGGCTATGGCTACACCTTC.

The chain is built from TRBV19 and TRBJ1-1; possibly TRBD1 for D (5 bases). This CDR3 is built from 16 residues. Trimming left V 7 bases short and J 0 bases short, with 18 bases between. Germline V gives CDR1 LNHDA, CDR2 SQIVND (reference sequence). The CDR3 here is CASIGQGYTVNTEAFF. DNA for the CDR3: TGTGCCAGTATAGGGCAGGGCTATACGGTGAACACTGAAGCTTTCTTT.

The chain links TRBV20-1 to TRBJ1-2; D uncertain. V was shortened by 3 bases and J by 7 bases, with 9 bases between the two germline ends. The CDR3 is made up of 11 amino acids. Germline loops: CDR1 DFQATT, CDR2 SNEGSKA (reference sequence). The CDR3 DNA is TGCAGTGCTAGCTGGCAAACTGGCTACACCTTC. Translated: CSASWQTGYTF.

This clone was observed a single time. This chain joins TRBV15 and TRBJ1-3, with a tentative D call TRBD1 (6 bases). Germline lookup yields CDR1 LNHNV and CDR2 YYDKDF (reference sequence). V lost 0 bases and J lost 4, with 10 bases in between. The CDR3 is made up of 15 amino acids. The CDR3 loop is CATSRDADSGNTIYF. The CDR3 DNA is TGTGCCACCAGCAGAGATGCGGACAGCGGAAACACCATATATTTT.

The chain combines TRBV4-2 with TRBJ2-2; 10 nucleotides align to TRBD2. Germline V lookup: CDR1 LGHNA, CDR2 YNFKEQ. The CDR3 is made up of 17 amino acids. V shed 2 bases and J 0 bases; nucleotides not matched to a gene: 3. CDR3 residues: CASSQQGLAANTGELFF. CDR3 nucleotides: TGTGCCAGCAGCCAACAAGGACTAGCGGCGAACACCGGGGAGCTGTTTTTT.

The chain recombines TRBV5-5 with TRBJ1-5, with 7 bases that match TRBD1. CDR3 size: 15 residues. V was clipped by 4 bases and J by 2 bases; unmatched bases: 6. Per the germline V gene, CDR1 is SGHKS and CDR2 is YYEKEE (reference sequence). The CDR3 coding sequence is TGTGCCAGCAGCGGGGACGGACAGGGCAATCAGCCCCAGCATTTT. Amino acids: CASSGDGQGNQPQHF. Complete variable domain (other parts from reference TRBV5-5 and TRBJ1-5): DAGVTQSPTHLIKTRGQQVTLRCSPISGHKSVSWYQQVLGQGPQFIFQYYEKEERGRGNFPDRFSARQFPNYSSELNVNALLLGDSALYLCASSGDGQGNQPQHFGDGTRLSIL.

V and J are TRBV28 and TRBJ1-4; D remains ambiguous. The ends were cut back, 4 bases at V and 4 bases at J, with 19 bases in the middle. Germline V gene sequence: CDR1 MDHEN, CDR2 SYDVKM. The CDR3 is 17 amino acids. The CDR3 DNA sequence: TGTGCCAGCAGTTCCCCGAGGGAATTGGGATATAATGAAAAACTGTTTTTT. The encoded protein is CASSSPRELGYNEKLFF.

Turning to this clone: In the same sample, other DNA sequences code for this CDR3. The rearrangement links TRBV2 to TRBJ1-2; D gene uncertain. Germline assignment: CDR1 SNHLY and CDR2 FYNNEI. This CDR3 spans 12 amino acids. The V end was cut by 4 bases, the J end by 0 bases, with 3 bases between. The CDR3 loop reads CASSVANYGYTF. CDR3 in DNA: TGTGCCAGCAGTGTAGCTAACTATGGCTACACCTTC.

This clone was seen just once. The rearrangement joins TRBV7-3 to TRBJ2-3; the match to TRBD1 covers 7 bases. The CDR3 spans 15 residues. Germline CDR1 is SGHTA and CDR2 is FQGTGA. Unmatched junction bases numbered 7, after V lost 5 bases and J lost 2 bases. CDR3 in DNA: TGTGCCAGCAGCCCCACAGGGGTCTACACAGATACGCAGTATTTT. This codes for CASSPTGVYTDTQYF. Using reference TRBV7-3 and TRBJ2-3 for the parts outside the CDR3, the full variable domain is GAGVSQTPSNKVTEKGKYVELRCDPISGHTALYWYRQSLGQGPEFLIYFQGTGAADDSGLPNDRFFAVRPEGSVSTLKIQRTERGDSAVYLCASSPTGVYTDTQYFGPGTRLTVL.

The rearrangement uses TRBV14 and TRBJ2-7; TRBD1 aligns across 7 bases. With V trimmed by 7 bases and J by 6 bases, 9 bases remained unmatched. The CDR3 runs to 13 residues. Per the germline V gene, CDR1 is SGHDN and CDR2 is FVKESK. The CDR3 loop reads CASNSNRGGEQYF. The CDR3 coding sequence is TGTGCCAGCAATTCCAACAGGGGTGGCGAGCAGTACTTC.

The table lists this clone with a count of one. The V call is TRBV6-2 or TRBV6-3, the J call TRBJ2-1, with 8 positions matching TRBD2. The CDR3 covers 15 residues. The germline V gene has CDR1 MNHEY and CDR2 SVGEGT. Germline trimming cut 6 bases from V and 8 bases from J; bases unmatched to any gene: 12. In nucleotides, the CDR3 is TGTGCCAGCAGCTATAGCGGGGTCTCGGCACATGAGCAGTTCTTC. It encodes CASSYSGVSAHEQFF.

The chain links TRBV27 to TRBJ2-2; D perhaps matches TRBD2 (5 bases). Per the germline V gene, CDR1 is MNHEY and CDR2 is SMNVEV (reference sequence). V gave up 1 base and J gave up 0 bases, with 9 bases separating them. CDR3 size: 16 residues. The CDR3 DNA follows: TGTGCCAGCAGTTTATGGTCGGGGACGAACACCGGGGAGCTGTTTTTT. This codes for CASSLWSGTNTGELFF.

The chain recombines TRBV6-5 with TRBJ1-5; 9 bases are shared with TRBD1. Germline trimming cut 8 bases from V and 1 base from J; bases unmatched to any gene: 6. Germline CDR1 and CDR2: MNHEY and SVGAGI. This CDR3 contains 15 residues. CDR3 nucleotides: TGTGCCAGCGAACGGGACAGGGTGAGCAATCAGCCCCAGCATTTT. Translation gives CASERDRVSNQPQHF.

The chain carries TRBV7-2 and TRBJ1-2; 8 nucleotides align to TRBD1. The CDR3 is 13 amino acids. Germline-derived CDR1 and CDR2 are SGHTA and FQGNSA. Unmatched junction bases numbered 5, after V lost 5 bases and J lost 6 bases. The CDR3 sequence: CASSADRGHGYTF. The CDR3 DNA follows: TGTGCCAGCAGCGCCGACAGGGGACATGGCTACACCTTC.

The chain employs TRBV28 and TRBJ1-2, with TRBD1 matching 10 bases. Per the germline V gene, CDR1 is MDHEN and CDR2 is SYDVKM. This CDR3 comprises 14 residues. After removal of 6 bases from V and 5 bases from J, the junction contained 6 bases not matched to a gene. The CDR3 DNA reads TGTGCCAGCAGACCCGGGACAGGGGTTTATGGCTACACCTTC. Amino acid sequence: CASRPGTGVYGYTF.